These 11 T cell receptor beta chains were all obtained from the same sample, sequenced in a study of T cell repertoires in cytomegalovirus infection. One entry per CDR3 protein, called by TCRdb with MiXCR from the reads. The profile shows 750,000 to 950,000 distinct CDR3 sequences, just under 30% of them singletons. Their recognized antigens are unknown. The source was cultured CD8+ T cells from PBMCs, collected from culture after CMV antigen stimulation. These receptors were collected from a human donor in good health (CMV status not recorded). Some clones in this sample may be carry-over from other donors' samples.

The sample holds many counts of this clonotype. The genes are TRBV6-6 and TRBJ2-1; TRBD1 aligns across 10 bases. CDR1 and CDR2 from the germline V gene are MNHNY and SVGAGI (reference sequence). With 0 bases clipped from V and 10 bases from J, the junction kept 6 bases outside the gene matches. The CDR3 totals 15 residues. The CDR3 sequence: CASSYSTGGWEEQFF. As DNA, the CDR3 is TGTGCCAGCAGTTACTCGACAGGGGGCTGGGAAGAGCAGTTCTTC.

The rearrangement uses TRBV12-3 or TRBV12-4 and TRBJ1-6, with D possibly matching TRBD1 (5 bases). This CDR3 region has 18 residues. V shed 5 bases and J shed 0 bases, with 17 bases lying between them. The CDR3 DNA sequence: TGTGCCAGCAGTCCCGATAACTGGGGGAGCTCCTATAATTCACCCCTCCACTTT. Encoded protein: CASSPDNWGSSYNSPLHF.

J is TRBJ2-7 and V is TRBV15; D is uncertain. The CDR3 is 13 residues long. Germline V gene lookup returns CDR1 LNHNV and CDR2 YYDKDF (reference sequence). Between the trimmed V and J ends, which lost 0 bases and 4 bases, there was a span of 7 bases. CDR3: CATSRDLGYEQYF. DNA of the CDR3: TGTGCCACCAGCAGAGATTTAGGTTACGAGCAGTACTTC.

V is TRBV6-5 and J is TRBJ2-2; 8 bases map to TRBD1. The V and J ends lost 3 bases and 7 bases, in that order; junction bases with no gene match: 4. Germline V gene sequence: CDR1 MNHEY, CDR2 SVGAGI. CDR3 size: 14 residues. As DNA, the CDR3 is TGTGCCAGCAGTTATCAGGGGGCGGTCGGGGAGCTGTTTTTT. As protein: CASSYQGAVGELFF.

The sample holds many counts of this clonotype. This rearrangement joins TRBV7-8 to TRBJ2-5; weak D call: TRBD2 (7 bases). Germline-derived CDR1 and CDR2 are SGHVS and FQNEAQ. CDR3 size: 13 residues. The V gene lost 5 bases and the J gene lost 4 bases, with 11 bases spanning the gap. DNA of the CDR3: TGTGCCAGCAGCCCGGGGGGCCCAGAGACCCAGTACTTC. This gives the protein CASSPGGPETQYF.

In DNA form, the CDR3 reads TGTGCCATCAGTGGAGACAGAGATCAAGAGACCCAGTACTTC. This sequence encodes CAISGDRDQETQYF. This rearrangement joins TRBV10-3 to TRBJ2-5; maybe TRBD1 (5 bases). The CDR3 loop spans 14 amino acids. The germline gives CDR1 ENHRY, CDR2 SYGVKD. The V gene lost 4 bases and the J gene lost 2 bases, with 11 bases spanning the gap.

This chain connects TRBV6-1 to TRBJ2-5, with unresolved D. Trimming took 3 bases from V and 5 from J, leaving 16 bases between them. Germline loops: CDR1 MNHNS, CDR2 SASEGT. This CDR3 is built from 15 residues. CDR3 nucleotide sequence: TGTGCCAGCAGTGAGCGGTCCGCCCGGTCGGAGACCCAGTACTTC. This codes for CASSERSARSETQYF.

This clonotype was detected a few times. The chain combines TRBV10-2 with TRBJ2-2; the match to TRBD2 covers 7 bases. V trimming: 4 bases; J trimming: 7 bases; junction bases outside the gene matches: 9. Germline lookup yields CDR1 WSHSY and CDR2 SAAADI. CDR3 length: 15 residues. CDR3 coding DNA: TGCGCCAGCAGTGTCAGCGGGGTAGAGGGCGGGGAGCTGTTTTTT. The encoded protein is CASSVSGVEGGELFF.

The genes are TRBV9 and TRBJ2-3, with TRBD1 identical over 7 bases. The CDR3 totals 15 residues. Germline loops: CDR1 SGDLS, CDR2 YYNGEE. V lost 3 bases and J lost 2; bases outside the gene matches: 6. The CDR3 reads CASSGNRGITDTQYF. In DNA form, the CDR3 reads TGTGCCAGCAGCGGAAACAGGGGTATCACAGATACGCAGTATTTT. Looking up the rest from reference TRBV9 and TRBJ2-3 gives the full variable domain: DSGVTQTPKHLITATGQRVTLRCSPRSGDLSVYWYQQSLDQGLQFLIQYYNGEERAKGNILERFSAQQFPDLHSELNLSSLELGDSALYFCASSGNRGITDTQYFGPGTRLTVL.

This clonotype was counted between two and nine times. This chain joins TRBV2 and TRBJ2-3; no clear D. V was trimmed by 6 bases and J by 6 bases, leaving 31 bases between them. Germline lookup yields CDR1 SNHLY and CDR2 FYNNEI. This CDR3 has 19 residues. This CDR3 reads CASRGRNSGLVSPSDTQYF. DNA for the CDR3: TGTGCCAGCAGGGGAAGGAACTCTGGCCTTGTCTCCCCTTCTGATACGCAGTATTTT.

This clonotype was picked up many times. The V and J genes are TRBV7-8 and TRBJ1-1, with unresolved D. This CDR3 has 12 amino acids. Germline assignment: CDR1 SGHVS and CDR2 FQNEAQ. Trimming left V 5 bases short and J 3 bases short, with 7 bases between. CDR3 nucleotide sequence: TGTGCCAGCAGCCCGCGGGACACTGAAGCTTTCTTT. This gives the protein CASSPRDTEAFF.